This is a list of T cell receptor beta chains from one sample in a study of T-cell reconstitution after alpha-beta-depleted transplantation in children. From the PCR reads, TCRdb called clonotypes with MiXCR, one entry per CDR3 protein. This sample yields 500,000 to 750,000 distinct CDR3 sequences, of which over 10% are seen a single time; about 2.2% belongs to the top ten. The specimen comprised PBMCs, mostly from graft donor cells, sampled 360 days after TCRalphabeta/CD19-depleted stem cell transplant. The receptors were gathered from a male patient younger than 18 who had a stem cell transplant for acute myeloid leukemia, so the T cells may come from the graft donor. Each CDR3 is given with its conserved first and last residue. For some rows the clone size is stated as once, few or many, or as a class when expanded; others skip it.

clone size: few
V gene: TRBV20-1
CDR3 protein: CSAPHRGYGYTF

clone size: NA
V gene: TRBV7-6
CDR3 protein: CASSLWSGRAEQYF

clone size: NA
V gene: TRBV15
CDR3 protein: CATSDYGGAIYEQYF

clone size: NA
V gene: TRBV4-2
CDR3 protein: CASSLGLVGEQYF

clone size: few
V gene: TRBV20-1
CDR3 protein: CSARGFSAPVYEQYF

clone size: NA
V gene: TRBV20-1
CDR3 protein: CSARRNPGLGGNEQFF

clone size: NA
V gene: TRBV25-1
CDR3 protein: CASTLAESTDTQYF

clone size: NA
V gene: TRBV5-5
CDR3 protein: CASTEGRASRDNEQFF

clone size: many
V gene: TRBV5-1
CDR3 protein: CASSLDGTSGYHEQFF

clone size: NA
V gene: TRBV27
CDR3 protein: CASRRRTSGPQETQYF

clone size: few
V gene: TRBV7-8
CDR3 protein: CASSLHFGGNQPQHF

clone size: few
V gene: TRBV6-5
CDR3 protein: CASSYSMGAETQYF

clone size: few
V gene: TRBV6-2/TRBV6-3
CDR3 protein: CASSYGSHWGNSNQPQHF

clone size: many
V gene: TRBV9
CDR3 protein: CASSVERATDTQYF

clone size: many
V gene: TRBV12-3/TRBV12-4
CDR3 protein: CASSFLSGKEFF

clone size: few
V gene: TRBV28
CDR3 protein: CASSKKTGFPYEQYF

clone size: NA
V gene: TRBV4-3
CDR3 protein: CASSQLQPNTEAFF

clone size: NA
V gene: TRBV14
CDR3 protein: CASSQWGLAGDTVHEQYF

clone size: few
V gene: TRBV11-2
CDR3 protein: CASSLPPGQGSYNEQFF

clone size: NA
V gene: TRBV7-2
CDR3 protein: CASIVQSGRTSYNEQFF

clone size: few
V gene: TRBV11-3
CDR3 protein: CASSQYSGMGYEQFF

clone size: many
V gene: TRBV7-3
CDR3 protein: CASSLGMGTSGRHYNEQFF

clone size: NA
V gene: TRBV29-1
CDR3 protein: CSATTGGHYEQYF

clone size: many
V gene: TRBV29-1
CDR3 protein: CSVQGRIGTEAFF

clone size: few
V gene: TRBV7-6
CDR3 protein: CASSLSGLAGDWYNEQFF

clone size: NA
V gene: TRBV5-6
CDR3 protein: CASSWGTGGAGQPQHF

clone size: NA
V gene: TRBV24-1
CDR3 protein: CATSDRPGLAGVFEQFF

clone size: NA
V gene: TRBV7-2
CDR3 protein: CASSLEGSTLNEQFF

clone size: many
V gene: TRBV12-3/TRBV12-4
CDR3 protein: CASSLSYGYTF

clone size: many
V gene: TRBV10-3
CDR3 protein: CAITGGDPPHNEQFF

clone size: NA
V gene: TRBV18
CDR3 protein: CASSPGTSGSYQQYF

clone size: few
V gene: TRBV20-1
CDR3 protein: CSAGGGGSTYGYTF

clone size: NA
V gene: TRBV29-1
CDR3 protein: CSVHDPVKNIQYF

clone size: NA
V gene: TRBV28
CDR3 protein: CASSGGLASFSYEQYF

clone size: NA
V gene: TRBV21-1
CDR3 protein: CASSSRVRETQYF

clone size: NA
V gene: TRBV19
CDR3 protein: CASTALAGLFTGELFF

clone size: few
V gene: TRBV15
CDR3 protein: CATSRPWGNNEQFF